Below are 17 T cell receptor beta chains sequenced from a single sample in a study of radiotherapy plus CTLA-4 blockade in lung cancer. Libraries were prepared by immunoSEQ multiplex PCR; TCRdb keeps only in-frame clonotypes and omits some of them. The table includes some 78,000 clones, approximately 83% detected once. This material consisted of peripheral blood, taken from a patient treated with radiotherapy plus ipilimumab. The receptors shown here come from a human donor with non-small cell lung cancer who had a partial response to radiotherapy plus ipilimumab.

This rearrangement joins TRBV5-1 to TRBJ2-3; 7 bases are shared with TRBD2. This CDR3 is 16 amino acids long. CDR1 and CDR2 (germline): SGHRS, YFSETQ. J lost 4 bases, V lost 3 bases, and 11 bases had no gene match. The CDR3 DNA reads TGCGCCAGCAGCTCCCGAACGGGAGGAAACTCAGATACGCAGTATTTT. It translates to CASSSRTGGNSDTQYF.

The genes are TRBV5-1 and TRBJ2-1; 7 bases line up with TRBD1. The V gene end was trimmed by 4 bases and the J gene end by 4 bases; junction bases not matched to a gene: 8. The CDR3 totals 15 residues. Germline CDR1 is SGHRS and CDR2 is YFSETQ. The CDR3 region has the DNA TGCGCCAGCAGCACGGCGACAGGGACATACAATGAGCAGTTCTTC. This translates into CASSTATGTYNEQFF.

The chain couples TRBV6-5 to TRBJ2-3; D unresolved. The CDR3 covers 13 residues. With 7 bases removed from V and 2 bases from J, the gap between germline ends came to 10 bases. The V gene's germline CDR1 is MNHEY and CDR2 SVGAGI. The chain's CDR3 is CASIHRYTDTQYF. CDR3 coding DNA: TGTGCCAGCATCCACCGGTACACAGATACGCAGTATTTT.

V and J are TRBV7-9 and TRBJ2-2; possibly TRBD1 for D (6 bases). Trimming cost V 9 bases and J 1 base, with 12 bases left between them. Germline CDR1 SEHNR, CDR2 FQNEAQ (reference sequence). The CDR3 covers 14 residues. The CDR3 DNA is TGTGCCAGTAGGGAACAGGGGAACACCGGGGAGCTGTTTTTT. It is translated as CASREQGNTGELFF.

Concerning this clone: The same CDR3 can be traced to other DNA sequences in this sample. This chain uses TRBV28 with TRBJ1-2, with 7 bases aligning to TRBD1. CDR1 is MDHEN, CDR2 SYDVKM, per germline. CDR3 length: 18 residues. V lost 5 bases, J lost 5 bases, and 20 bases stayed unmatched. The CDR3 spells CASSNRQGALMFNYGYTF. CDR3 nucleotide sequence: TGTGCCAGCAGTAACAGACAGGGTGCTCTAATGTTTAATTATGGCTACACCTTC.

This clone has just a few counts. The chain recombines TRBV28 with TRBJ1-4, with TRBD1 as a possible D gene (6 bases). V shed 11 bases and J shed 8 bases, with 12 bases lying between them. From germline, CDR1 is MDHEN and CDR2 SYDVKM. CDR3 length equals 11 residues. The CDR3 DNA reads as TGTGCCTGGGGGCGCGGAGAAAAACTGTTTTTT. The encoded protein is CAWGRGEKLFF. Full variable domain (remainder filled in from reference TRBV28 and TRBJ1-4): DVKVTQSSRYLVKRTGEKVFLECVQDMDHENMFWYRQDPGLGLRLIYFSYDVKMKEKGDIPEGYSVSREKKERFSLILESASTNQTSMYLCAWGRGEKLFFGSGTQLSVL.

The V call is TRBV2, the J call TRBJ2-2; D gene uncertain. This CDR3 has 14 residues. With 6 bases removed from V and 4 bases from J, the gap between germline ends came to 12 bases. Germline V gene data show CDR1 as SNHLY and CDR2 as FYNNEI. CDR3 amino acids: CASRPPGRTGELFF. The DNA for the CDR3 is TGTGCCAGCAGGCCCCCAGGTCGCACCGGGGAGCTGTTTTTT.

The table lists this clone with a few counts. This chain joins TRBV4-3 and TRBJ1-4; TRBD1 is a possible D gene (5 bases). Germline CDR1 reads LGHNA; CDR2 reads YSLEER. V was clipped by 0 bases and J by 7 bases, with 15 bases between them. The CDR3 has 16 residues. CDR3 amino acids: CASSQEPGLTGEKLFF. The CDR3 region has the DNA TGCGCCAGCAGCCAAGAGCCGGGACTGACGGGTGAAAAACTGTTTTTT.

CDR3 protein: CSASTSSEQYF. Written as DNA, the CDR3 is TGCAGTGCTTCGACTAGCAGCGAGCAGTACTTC. The chain is built from TRBV20-1 and TRBJ2-7; 7 bases are shared with TRBD2. Germline V lookup: CDR1 DFQATT, CDR2 SNEGSKA (reference sequence). Unmatched junction bases numbered 4, after V lost 5 bases and J lost 6 bases. The length of the CDR3 is 11 residues.

CDR3 loop: CASSGRTGYEQYV. The CDR3 DNA reads as TGTGCCAGCAGTGGCCGGACAGGATACGAGCAGTACGTC. The rearrangement uses TRBV6-1 and TRBJ2-7; 7 bases map to TRBD1. The trim removed 4 bases at V and 4 bases at J, leaving 4 bases unmatched. The germline gives CDR1 MNHNS, CDR2 SASEGT. CDR3 size: 13 residues.

This rearrangement joins TRBV2 to TRBJ1-1, with D perhaps TRBD1 (5 bases). Germline V gene lookup returns CDR1 SNHLY and CDR2 FYNNEI. The CDR3 totals 15 residues. The V end was cut by 6 bases, the J end by 1 base, with 15 bases between. CDR3 sequence: CASSPRGRGNTEAFF. DNA of the CDR3: TGTGCCAGCAGCCCTAGGGGAAGAGGGAACACTGAAGCTTTCTTT. Full variable domain (remainder filled in from reference TRBV2 and TRBJ1-1): EPEVTQTPSHQVTQMGQEVILRCVPISNHLYFYWYRQILGQKVEFLVSFYNNEISEKSEIFDDQFSVERPDGSNFTLKIRSTKLEDSAMYFCASSPRGRGNTEAFFGQGTRLTVV.

V usage is TRBV11-2 and J usage is TRBJ2-2; weak D call: TRBD2 (6 bases). Between the trimmed V and J ends, which lost 6 bases and 6 bases, there was a span of 14 bases. CDR1 is SGHAT and CDR2 is FQNNGV in the germline V gene. There are 14 residues in the CDR3. The CDR3 DNA is TGTGCCAGCAGGCAACAACAGCGGGCCGGGGAGCTGTTTTTT. Protein: CASRQQQRAGELFF.

This clone occurred a few times. The chain links TRBV6-4 to TRBJ2-3; 8 nucleotides line up with TRBD2. CDR1 and CDR2 (germline): MRHNA, SNTAGT. The CDR3 is made up of 11 amino acids. V gave up 10 bases and J gave up 5 bases; unmatched junction bases: 2. This CDR3 reads CATRGGDTQYF. The CDR3 DNA follows: TGTGCCACCCGGGGGGGAGATACGCAGTATTTT.

The chain carries TRBV5-1 and TRBJ2-1; D is undetermined. This CDR3 region has 14 residues. V gave up 4 bases and J gave up 8 bases, with 16 bases separating them. CDR1 is SGHRS, CDR2 YFSETQ, per germline. As DNA, the CDR3 is TGCGCCAGCAGCCCTCGGGTAGAAGGCGATGAGCAGTTCTTC. Translated: CASSPRVEGDEQFF.

J is TRBJ2-2 and V is TRBV6-6; TRBD2 matches at 7 bases. V gave up 5 bases and J gave up 0 bases; unmatched junction bases: 3. The germline V gene has CDR1 MNHNY and CDR2 SVGAGI (reference sequence). The CDR3 sequence is 15 residues long. Written as DNA, the CDR3 is TGTGCCAGCAGTACCGGACTAGCGAACACCGGGGAGCTGTTTTTT. This sequence encodes CASSTGLANTGELFF.

The chain recombines TRBV2 with TRBJ1-3; D remains ambiguous. Germline CDR1 SNHLY, CDR2 FYNNEI. The V end lost 1 base, the J end lost 7 bases, and 11 bases lay between the germline ends. This CDR3 spans 14 amino acids. CDR3 nucleotides: TGTGCCAGCAGTGAAGAGAGGGTGCGGAACACCATATATTTT. As protein: CASSEERVRNTIYF.

This clone appeared a single time. The rearrangement links TRBV30 to TRBJ1-2, with D possibly matching TRBD1 (6 bases). Trimming left V 4 bases short and J 6 bases short, with 12 bases between. The CDR3 runs to 12 residues. The germline CDR1 and CDR2 sequences are GTSNPN and SVGIG (reference sequence). The CDR3 is CAWIQGWDGYTF. The CDR3 DNA follows: TGTGCCTGGATCCAGGGGTGGGATGGCTACACCTTC.